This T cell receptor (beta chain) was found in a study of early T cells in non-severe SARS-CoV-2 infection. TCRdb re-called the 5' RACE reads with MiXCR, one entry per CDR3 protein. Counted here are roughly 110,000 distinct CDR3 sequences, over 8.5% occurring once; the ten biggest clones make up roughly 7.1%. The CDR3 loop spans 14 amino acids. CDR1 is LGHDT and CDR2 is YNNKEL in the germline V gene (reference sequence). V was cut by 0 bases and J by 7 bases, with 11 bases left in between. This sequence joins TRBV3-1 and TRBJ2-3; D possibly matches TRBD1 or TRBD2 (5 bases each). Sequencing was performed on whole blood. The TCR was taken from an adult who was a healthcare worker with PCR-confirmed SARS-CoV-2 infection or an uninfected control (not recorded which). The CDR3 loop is CASSQDVGVNTQYF. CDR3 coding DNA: TGTGCCAGCAGCCAAGATGTGGGGGTGAATACGCAGTATTTT.